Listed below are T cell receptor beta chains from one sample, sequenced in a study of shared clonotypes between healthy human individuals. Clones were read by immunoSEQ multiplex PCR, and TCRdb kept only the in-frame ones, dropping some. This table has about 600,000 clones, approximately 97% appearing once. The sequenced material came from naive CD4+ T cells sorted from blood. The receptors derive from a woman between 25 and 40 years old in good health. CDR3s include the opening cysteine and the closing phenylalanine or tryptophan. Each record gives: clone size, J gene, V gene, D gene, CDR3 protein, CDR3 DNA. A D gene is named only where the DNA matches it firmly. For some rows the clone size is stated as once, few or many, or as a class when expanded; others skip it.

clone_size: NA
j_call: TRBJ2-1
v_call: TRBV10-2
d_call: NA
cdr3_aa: CASREVASSREQFF
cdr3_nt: TGCGCCAGCAGAGAGGTAGCCTCGAGTCGGGAGCAGTTCTTC

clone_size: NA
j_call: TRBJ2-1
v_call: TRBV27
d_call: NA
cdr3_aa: CATLSNAGIVKFF
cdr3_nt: TGTGCCACACTATCTAATGCCGGGATTGTGAAGTTCTTC

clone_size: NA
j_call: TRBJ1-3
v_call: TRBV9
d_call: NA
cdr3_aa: CASSVVSGYSGNTIYF
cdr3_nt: TGTGCCAGCAGCGTAGTCTCCGGATACTCTGGAAACACCATATATTTT

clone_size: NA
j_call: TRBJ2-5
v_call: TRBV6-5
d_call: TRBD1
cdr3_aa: CASSPGQELWETQYF
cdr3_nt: TGTGCCAGCAGTCCTGGACAGGAGTTGTGGGAGACCCAGTACTTC

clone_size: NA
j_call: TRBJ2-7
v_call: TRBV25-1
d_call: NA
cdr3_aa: CASSETQGRVGTYEQYF
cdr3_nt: TGTGCCAGCAGTGAGACTCAGGGGCGCGTTGGAACCTACGAGCAGTACTTC

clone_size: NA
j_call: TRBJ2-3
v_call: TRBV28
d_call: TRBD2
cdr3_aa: CASGLGQGKGLAGGASTDTQYF
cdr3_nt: TGTGCCAGCGGCCTTGGACAGGGGAAGGGACTAGCGGGAGGGGCTAGCACAGATACGCAGTATTTT

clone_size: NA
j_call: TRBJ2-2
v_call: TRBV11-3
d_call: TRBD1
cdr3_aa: CASSLRRTGGPRGNTGELFF
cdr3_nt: TGTGCCAGCAGCCTCCGTAGGACAGGGGGCCCTAGGGGGAACACCGGGGAGCTGTTTTTT

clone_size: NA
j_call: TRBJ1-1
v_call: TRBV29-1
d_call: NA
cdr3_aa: CSVGVGLANTEAFF
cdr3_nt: TGCAGCGTTGGGGTAGGGCTGGCGAACACTGAAGCTTTCTTT

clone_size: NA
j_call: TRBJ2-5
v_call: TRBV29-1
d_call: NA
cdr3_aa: CSSRGRHMETQYF
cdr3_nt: TGCAGCAGCAGGGGTCGGCACATGGAGACCCAGTACTTC

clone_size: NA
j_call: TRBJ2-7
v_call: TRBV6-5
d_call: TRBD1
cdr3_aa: CASTGGYEQYF
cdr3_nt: TGTGCCAGCACAGGGGGCTACGAGCAGTACTTC

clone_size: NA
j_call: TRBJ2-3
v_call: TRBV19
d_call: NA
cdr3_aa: CASTRGGGTDTQYF
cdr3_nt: TGTGCCAGTACCAGGGGAGGGGGCACAGATACGCAGTATTTT

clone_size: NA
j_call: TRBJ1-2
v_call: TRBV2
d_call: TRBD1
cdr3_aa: CASRGTGNTGYTF
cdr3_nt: TGTGCCAGCAGGGGGACAGGGAACACTGGCTACACCTTC

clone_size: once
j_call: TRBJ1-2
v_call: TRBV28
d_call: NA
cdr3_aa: CASSGIYGYTF
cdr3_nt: TGTGCCAGCAGTGGGATCTATGGCTACACCTTC

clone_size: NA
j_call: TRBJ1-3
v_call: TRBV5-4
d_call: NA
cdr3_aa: CASSPDSSGNTIYF
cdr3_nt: TGTGCCAGCAGCCCAGACAGCTCTGGAAACACCATATATTTT

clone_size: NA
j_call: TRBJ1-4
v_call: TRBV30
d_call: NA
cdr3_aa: CAWSGGEKLFF
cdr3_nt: TGTGCCTGGAGTGGCGGGGAGAAACTGTTTTTT

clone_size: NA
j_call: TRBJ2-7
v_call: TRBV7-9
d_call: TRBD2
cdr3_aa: CASSYPSGPNGEQYF
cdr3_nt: TGTGCCAGCAGCTATCCTAGCGGACCTAACGGGGAGCAGTACTTC

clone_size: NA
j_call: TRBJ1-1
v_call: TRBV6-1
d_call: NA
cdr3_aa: CASSGGDLEAFF
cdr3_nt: TGTGCCAGCAGTGGAGGAGATCTTGAAGCTTTCTTT

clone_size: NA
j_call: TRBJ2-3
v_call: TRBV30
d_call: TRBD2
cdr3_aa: CAWSVGLAGTDTQYF
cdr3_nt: TGTGCCTGGAGTGTCGGACTAGCGGGAACAGATACGCAGTATTTT

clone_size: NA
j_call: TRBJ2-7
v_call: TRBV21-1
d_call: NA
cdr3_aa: CASTYHYEQYF
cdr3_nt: TGTGCCAGCACCTATCACTACGAGCAGTACTTC

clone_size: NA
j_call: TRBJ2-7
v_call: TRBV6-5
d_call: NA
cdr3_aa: CASSYSRPTETYEQYF
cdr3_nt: TGTGCCAGCAGTTACTCTAGGCCGACAGAAACCTACGAGCAGTACTTC

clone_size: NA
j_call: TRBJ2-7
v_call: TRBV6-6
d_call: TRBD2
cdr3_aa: CASRAGGHDEQYF
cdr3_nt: TGTGCCAGCAGAGCGGGAGGGCACGACGAGCAGTACTTC

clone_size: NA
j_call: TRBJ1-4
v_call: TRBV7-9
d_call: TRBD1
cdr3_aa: CASSPGQLNEKLFF
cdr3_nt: TGTGCCAGCAGCCCGGGACAGCTTAATGAAAAACTGTTTTTT